This TCR beta chain was recovered during a study of chemoradiotherapy in HPV16-positive cancers (dated by TCRdb to the early 2020s). Regarding the complete study: Candidate HPV-specific T-cell clones and common TCR motifs were defined by functional T-cell assays performed on cells from two HPV16-positive patients. The study asked whether T-cell immunity to the HPV oncoproteins E6 and E7 changes during chemoradiotherapy and whether this immunity affects survival. The candidate HPV-specific TCRs and motifs were subsequently tracked in TCR repertoires obtained from fewer than 95 patients with HPV-related cancers.

Measured from the cysteine to the phenylalanine, the CDR3 is 14 residues long. The entry retains the CDR3 DNA only, 42 bases that are in frame from base 1. CDR1 LNHNV and CDR2 YYDKDF were looked up in the germline V gene (reference sequence). Trimming at the junction amounts to 1 base on V and 7 bases on J, and the germline ends lie 11 bases apart. Libraries came from the immunoSEQ multiplex PCR assay. The immuneACCESS repertoire file appears here via TCRdb, limited to in-frame rearrangements. These files lack a portion of the clones; in checked studies, under half of the deficit traces to unresolved V genes, and the cause of the others is not known. The sample yields more than 15,000 clones; just under 80% were counted once. The ten largest clones add up to approximately 10% of the sample. Repertoires were sampled multiple times during chemoradiotherapy, which allowed clonal expansion in the tumor microenvironment to be followed.

Beyond this particular receptor, the publication reports: The survival association was reported for HPV16-positive patients, and the functional definition of HPV-specific T cells was derived from only two HPV16-positive patients. In HPV16-positive patients, expansion of HPV-responsive T cells during chemoradiotherapy was found to be associated with improved recurrence-free survival. Expansion of candidate HPV-specific clones and E7-related TCR motifs was observed in the tumor microenvironment during treatment, whereas no such expansion was observed for non-HPV-specific T cells.

Details on this clone: Its antigen is still unknown. No per-base quality is available; no much larger clone lies one base away.

The chain is made from TRBV15 and TRBJ2-1, with TRBD2 tentatively as D gene (6 bases match). The receptor comes from a human donor with HPV-associated anogenital cancer. This specimen was taken from a patient who underwent chemoradiotherapy. The nucleotides are TGTGCCACCAGCAGAGCCCGGGACTTTAATGAGCAGTTCTTC. The translation is CATSRARDFNEQFF.